This T cell receptor beta chain was obtained from a study of T cell clonotyping in hematopoietic cell transplantation. On this clone: What it binds is not known.

Study findings and constraints: After transplant, recipient diversity fell while pathologically expanded clonotypes grew through day 180.

V was clipped by 5 bases and J by 8 bases; unmatched bases: 5. CDR3 length: 13 amino acids. The germline gives CDR1 ENHRY, CDR2 SYGVKD. Libraries were prepared by immunoSEQ multiplex PCR; TCRdb keeps only in-frame clonotypes and omits some of them. The sample shows approximately 11,000 clones, 40% to 55% of them seen only once. The receptor was isolated from a male patient aged 45 to 59 who had an allogeneic stem cell transplant from an unrelated donor, so the T cells may come from the graft donor. Some clones in this sample may be carry-over from other donors' samples. The chain links TRBV10-3 to TRBJ2-1, with 8 bases fitting TRBD1. This sample comprised PBMCs, obtained 30 days after allogeneic stem cell transplant. The CDR3 sequence is CAISRTGLDEQFF. The CDR3 DNA is TGTGCCATCAGTCGGACAGGGCTTGATGAGCAGTTCTTC.